This TCR beta chain originates from a study of shared clonotypes between healthy human individuals. Some clones are missing from TCRdb's copy, which holds only in-frame ones; the method was immunoSEQ multiplex PCR. The data contain about 520,000 clones, about 96% of them singletons. The germline V and J ends were trimmed by 6 bases and 3 bases, with 11 bases remaining between them. CDR3 length equals 13 residues. The germline V gene encodes CDR1 SGHTA and CDR2 FQGNSA. The table lists this clone with a count of one. Sequences were obtained from naive CD4+ T cells sorted from blood. Specified subset: CD45RA+ positively selected. The chain links TRBV7-2 to TRBJ1-2; TRBD1 is a possible D gene (6 bases). The sequence was obtained from a woman aged 30 to 39 in good health. Here the CDR3 reads CASRDQGYYGYTF. In DNA form, the CDR3 reads TGTGCCAGCAGAGATCAGGGGTACTATGGCTACACCTTC.